The source of this T cell receptor beta chain is a study of shared clonotypes between healthy human individuals. The wider study: The plates for each donor numbered three CD4 naive, three CD4 memory, two CD8 naive and one CD8 memory.

Using immunoSEQ multiplex PCR, the repertoire was profiled, and TCRdb retains in-frame clones only, with some absent. In the table there are about 2.3 million clones, under 95% of which are singletons. Findings and caveats of the study: Several donors shared 4.5% to 6.5% of their naive CD4 clonotypes.

This clone was seen once. Its antigen is unknown. This sequence was found in a man between 18 and 35 years old in good health. Some clones in this sample may be carry-over from other donors' samples. The source material was naive CD4+ T cells from PBMCs. The subset denotes: CD45RA+ positively selected.

The CDR3 loop reads CASSYSLGVETQYF. CDR3 sequence (DNA): TGTGCCAGCAGTTACTCTTTGGGGGTAGAGACCCAGTACTTC. The chain couples TRBV6-6 to TRBJ2-5; D possibly matches TRBD1 or TRBD2 (5 bases each). Trimming shortened V by 0 bases and J by 4 bases, and 9 bases separated the two germline ends. This CDR3 spans 14 amino acids. In germline, CDR1 is MNHNY, CDR2 SVGAGI (reference sequence).